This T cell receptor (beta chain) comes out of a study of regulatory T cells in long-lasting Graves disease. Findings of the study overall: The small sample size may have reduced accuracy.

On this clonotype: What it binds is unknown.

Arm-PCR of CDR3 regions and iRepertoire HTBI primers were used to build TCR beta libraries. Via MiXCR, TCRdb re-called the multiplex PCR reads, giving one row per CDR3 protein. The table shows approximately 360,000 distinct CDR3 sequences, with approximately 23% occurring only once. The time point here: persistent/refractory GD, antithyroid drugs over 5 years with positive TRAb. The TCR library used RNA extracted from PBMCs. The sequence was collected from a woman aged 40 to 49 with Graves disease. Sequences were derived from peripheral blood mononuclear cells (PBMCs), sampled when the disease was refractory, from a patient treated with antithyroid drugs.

CDR3 in DNA: TGTGCCAGCAGTCAATCCCCTGCGGGAACATACAATGAGCAGTTCTTC. Its protein product is CASSQSPAGTYNEQFF. The chain uses TRBV28 and TRBJ2-1; possible D gene TRBD2, 6 bases. V lost 5 bases to trimming and J lost 4 bases, with 18 bases between them. CDR1 MDHEN and CDR2 SYDVKM come from the germline V gene. The CDR3 has 16 residues.